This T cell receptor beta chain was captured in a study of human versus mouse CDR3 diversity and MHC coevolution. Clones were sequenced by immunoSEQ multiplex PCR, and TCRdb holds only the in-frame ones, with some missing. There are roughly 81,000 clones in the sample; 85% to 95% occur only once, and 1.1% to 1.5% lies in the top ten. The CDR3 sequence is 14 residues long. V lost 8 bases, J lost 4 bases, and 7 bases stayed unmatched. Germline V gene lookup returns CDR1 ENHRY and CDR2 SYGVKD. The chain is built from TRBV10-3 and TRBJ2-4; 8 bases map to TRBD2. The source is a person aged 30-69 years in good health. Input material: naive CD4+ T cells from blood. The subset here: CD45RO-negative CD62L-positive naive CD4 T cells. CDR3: CAIPLTSGKNIQYF. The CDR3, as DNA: TGTGCCATCCCTCTAACTAGCGGTAAAAACATTCAGTACTTC.